This T cell receptor beta chain was captured by sequencing in a study of blood T cell repertoires in COVID-19. Residents of 24 US areas, aged roughly 18 to 95 years, made up the participants. Self-reported history from a screening survey and questionnaire set each donor's cohort. Recovered status applied to Cohort 3 donors who had two consecutive negative PCRs. It also applied to those with clearance or with symptom resolution. Original analysis: By means of reference gene primer amplification, nucleated cell counts were estimated. TCRdb's table, derived via immunoSEQ multiplex PCR, lists solely in-frame clones and lacks some. V and J calls and clone size are those listed in that table; D and trimming were worked out from the DNA. The table lists roughly 230,000 clones, 84% of them singletons. Germline V gene lookup returns CDR1 SGHAT and CDR2 FQNNGV. V gave up 7 bases and J gave up 4 bases, with 13 bases separating them. The CDR3 sequence is 14 residues long.

The rearrangement joins TRBV11-2 to TRBJ2-2; D might be TRBD1 (6 bases). The TCR comes from a man aged 50 to 60 who had recovered from COVID-19. Sequenced input: PBMCs or T cells enriched from blood (not recorded which). In DNA, the CDR3 is TGTGCCAGCAACCTCCAGGGGTTCACCGGGGAGCTGTTTTTT. It encodes CASNLQGFTGELFF.